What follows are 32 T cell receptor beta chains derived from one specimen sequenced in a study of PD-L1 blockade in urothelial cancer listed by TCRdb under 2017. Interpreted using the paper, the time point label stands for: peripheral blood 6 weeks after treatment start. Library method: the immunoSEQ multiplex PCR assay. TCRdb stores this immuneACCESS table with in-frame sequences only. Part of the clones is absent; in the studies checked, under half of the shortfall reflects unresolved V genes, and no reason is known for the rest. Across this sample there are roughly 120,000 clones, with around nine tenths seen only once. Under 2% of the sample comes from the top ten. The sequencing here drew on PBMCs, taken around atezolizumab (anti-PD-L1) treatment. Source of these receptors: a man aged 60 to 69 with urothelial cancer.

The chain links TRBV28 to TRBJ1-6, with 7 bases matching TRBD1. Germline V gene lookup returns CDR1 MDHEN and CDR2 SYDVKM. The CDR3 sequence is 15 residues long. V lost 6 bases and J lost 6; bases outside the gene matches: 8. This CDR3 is CASSPGTATNSPLHF. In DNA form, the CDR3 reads TGTGCCAGCAGCCCCGGGACAGCTACTAATTCACCCCTCCACTTT.

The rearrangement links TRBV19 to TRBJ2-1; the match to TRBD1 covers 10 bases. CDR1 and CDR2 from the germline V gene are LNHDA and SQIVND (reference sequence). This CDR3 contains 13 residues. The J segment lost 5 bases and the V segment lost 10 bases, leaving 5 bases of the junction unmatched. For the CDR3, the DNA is TGTGCCACAGGGACAGGGGCTCACAATGAGCAGTTCTTC. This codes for CATGTGAHNEQFF.

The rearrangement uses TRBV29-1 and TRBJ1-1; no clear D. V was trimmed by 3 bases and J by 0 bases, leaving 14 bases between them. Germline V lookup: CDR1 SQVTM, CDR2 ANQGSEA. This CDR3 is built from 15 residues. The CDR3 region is CSVDGLRQMNTEAFF. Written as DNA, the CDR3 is TGCAGCGTTGATGGGTTACGACAAATGAACACTGAAGCTTTCTTT.

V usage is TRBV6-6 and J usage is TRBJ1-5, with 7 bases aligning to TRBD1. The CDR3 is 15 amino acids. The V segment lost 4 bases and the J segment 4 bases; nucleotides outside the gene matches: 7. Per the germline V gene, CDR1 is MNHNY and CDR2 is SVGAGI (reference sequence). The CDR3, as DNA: TGTGCCAGCAGTTCCCACAGGGGCGGGAATCAGCCCCAGCATTTT. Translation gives CASSSHRGGNQPQHF.

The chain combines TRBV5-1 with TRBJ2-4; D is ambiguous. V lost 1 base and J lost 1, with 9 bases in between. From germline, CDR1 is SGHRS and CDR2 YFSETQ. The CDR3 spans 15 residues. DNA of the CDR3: TGCGCCAGCAGCTTGCGTCCACAGGCCAAAAACATTCAGTACTTC. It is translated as CASSLRPQAKNIQYF.

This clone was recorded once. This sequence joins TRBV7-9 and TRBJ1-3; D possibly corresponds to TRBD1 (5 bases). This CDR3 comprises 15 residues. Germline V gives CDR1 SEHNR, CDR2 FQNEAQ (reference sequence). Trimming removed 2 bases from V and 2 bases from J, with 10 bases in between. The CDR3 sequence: CASSLWGGTGNTIYF. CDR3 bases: TGTGCCAGCAGCTTATGGGGGGGAACTGGAAACACCATATATTTT. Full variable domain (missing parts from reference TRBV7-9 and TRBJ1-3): DTGVSQNPRHKITKRGQNVTFRCDPISEHNRLYWYRQTLGQGPEFLTYFQNEAQLEKSRLLSDRFSAERPKGSFSTLEIQRTEQGDSAMYLCASSLWGGTGNTIYFGEGSWLTVV.

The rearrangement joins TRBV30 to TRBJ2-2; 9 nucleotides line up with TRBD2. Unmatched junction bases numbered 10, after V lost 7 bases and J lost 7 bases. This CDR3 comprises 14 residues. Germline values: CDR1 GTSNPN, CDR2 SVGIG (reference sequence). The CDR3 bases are TGTGCCTCAAGGAGTATTAGCGGGAGCGGGGAGCTGTTTTTT. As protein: CASRSISGSGELFF.

The CDR3 protein is CASSFRGRTTSTDTQYF. The CDR3 DNA reads as TGCGCCAGCAGCTTTAGGGGCAGGACCACTAGCACAGATACGCAGTATTTT. The rearrangement joins TRBV5-1 to TRBJ2-3; possible D gene TRBD1, 5 bases. This CDR3 region has 17 residues. Per the germline V gene, CDR1 is SGHRS and CDR2 is YFSETQ. With 2 bases removed from V and 0 bases from J, the gap between germline ends came to 16 bases.

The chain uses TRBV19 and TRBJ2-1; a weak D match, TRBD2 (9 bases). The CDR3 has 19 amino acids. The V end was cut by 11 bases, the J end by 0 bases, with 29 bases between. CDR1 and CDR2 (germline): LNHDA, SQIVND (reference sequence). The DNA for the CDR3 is TGTGCCGTAAGACAGGGGCCTAGCGGGACTACCTACTCCTACAATGAGCAGTTCTTC. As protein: CAVRQGPSGTTYSYNEQFF.

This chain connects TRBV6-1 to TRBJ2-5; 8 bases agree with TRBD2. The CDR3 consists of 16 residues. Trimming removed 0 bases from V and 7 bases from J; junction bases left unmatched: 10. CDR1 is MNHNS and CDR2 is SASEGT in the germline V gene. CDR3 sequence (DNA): TGTGCCAGCAGTGAAGCAGTAGGACTAGCTAGGGGGACCCAGTACTTC. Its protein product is CASSEAVGLARGTQYF.

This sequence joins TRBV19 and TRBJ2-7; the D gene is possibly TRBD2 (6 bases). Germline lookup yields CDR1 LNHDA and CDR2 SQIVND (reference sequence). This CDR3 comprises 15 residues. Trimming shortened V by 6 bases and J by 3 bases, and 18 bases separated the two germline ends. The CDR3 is CASSPAGQVIYEQYF. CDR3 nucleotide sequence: TGTGCCAGTAGCCCGGCGGGGCAGGTGATCTACGAGCAGTACTTC.

This chain's CDR3 is CASSATEYEQYF. CDR3 DNA: TGTGCCAGCAGCGCGACAGAATACGAGCAGTACTTC. The chain has TRBV5-6 and TRBJ2-7; perhaps TRBD1 as D (5 bases). This CDR3 region has 12 residues. The V gene lost 4 bases and the J gene lost 4 bases, with 9 bases spanning the gap. From germline, CDR1 is SGHDT and CDR2 YYEEEE.

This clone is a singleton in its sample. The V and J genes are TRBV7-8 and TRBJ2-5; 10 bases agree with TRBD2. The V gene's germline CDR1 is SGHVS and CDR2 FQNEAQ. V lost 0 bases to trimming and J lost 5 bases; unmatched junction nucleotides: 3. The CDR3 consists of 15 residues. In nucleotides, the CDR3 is TGTGCCAGCAGCTTAGCTCTAGCGGGAGTGGAGACCCAGTACTTC. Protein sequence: CASSLALAGVETQYF.

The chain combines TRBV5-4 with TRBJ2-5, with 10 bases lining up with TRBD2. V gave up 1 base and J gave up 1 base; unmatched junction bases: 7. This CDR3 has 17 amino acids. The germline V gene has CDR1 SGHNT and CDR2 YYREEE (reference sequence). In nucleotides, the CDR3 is TGTGCCAGCAGCTTGTTAGCGGGAGGACGTACCCAAGAGACCCAGTACTTC. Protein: CASSLLAGGRTQETQYF.

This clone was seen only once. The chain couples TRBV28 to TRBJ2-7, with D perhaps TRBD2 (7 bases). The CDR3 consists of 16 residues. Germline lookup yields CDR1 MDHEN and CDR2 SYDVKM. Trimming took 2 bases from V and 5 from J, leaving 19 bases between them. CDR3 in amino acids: CASSLLGPSGGNEQYF. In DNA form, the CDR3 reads TGTGCCAGCAGTTTACTCGGGCCCTCGGGGGGCAACGAGCAGTACTTC.

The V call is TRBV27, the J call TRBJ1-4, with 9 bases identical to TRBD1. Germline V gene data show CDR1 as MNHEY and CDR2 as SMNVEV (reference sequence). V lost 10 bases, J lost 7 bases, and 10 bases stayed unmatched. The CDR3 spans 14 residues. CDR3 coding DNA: TGTGCCACCGCCTTGACAGGGGGAGGTGAAAAACTGTTTTTT. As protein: CATALTGGGEKLFF.

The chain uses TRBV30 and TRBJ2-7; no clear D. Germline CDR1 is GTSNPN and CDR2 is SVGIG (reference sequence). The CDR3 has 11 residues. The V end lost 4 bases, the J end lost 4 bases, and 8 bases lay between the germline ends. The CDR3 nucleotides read TGTGCCTGGACCCGAGAGTACGAGCAGTACTTC. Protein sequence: CAWTREYEQYF.

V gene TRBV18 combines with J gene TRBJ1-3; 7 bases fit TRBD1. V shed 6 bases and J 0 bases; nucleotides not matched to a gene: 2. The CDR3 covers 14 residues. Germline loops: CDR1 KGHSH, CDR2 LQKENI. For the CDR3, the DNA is TGTGCCAGCTCGGGACAGCTCTCTGGAAACACCATATATTTT. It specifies CASSGQLSGNTIYF.

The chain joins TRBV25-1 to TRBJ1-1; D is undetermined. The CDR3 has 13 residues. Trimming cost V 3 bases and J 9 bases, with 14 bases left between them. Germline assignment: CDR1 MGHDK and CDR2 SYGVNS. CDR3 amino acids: CASSDLRGLKAFF. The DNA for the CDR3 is TGTGCCAGCAGTGATCTCAGAGGCCTTAAAGCTTTCTTT.

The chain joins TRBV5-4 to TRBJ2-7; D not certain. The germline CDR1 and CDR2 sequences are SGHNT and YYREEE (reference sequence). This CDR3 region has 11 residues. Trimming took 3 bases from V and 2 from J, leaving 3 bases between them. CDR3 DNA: TGTGCCAGCAGCTCCGCCTACGAGCAGTACTTC. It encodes CASSSAYEQYF.

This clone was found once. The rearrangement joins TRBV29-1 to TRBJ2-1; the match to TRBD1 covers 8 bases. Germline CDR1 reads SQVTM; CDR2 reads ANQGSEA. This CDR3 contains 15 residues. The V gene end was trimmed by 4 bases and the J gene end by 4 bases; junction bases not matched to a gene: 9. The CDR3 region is CSVVSSDRDYNEQFF. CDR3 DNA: TGCAGCGTTGTATCCTCGGACAGGGATTACAATGAGCAGTTCTTC.

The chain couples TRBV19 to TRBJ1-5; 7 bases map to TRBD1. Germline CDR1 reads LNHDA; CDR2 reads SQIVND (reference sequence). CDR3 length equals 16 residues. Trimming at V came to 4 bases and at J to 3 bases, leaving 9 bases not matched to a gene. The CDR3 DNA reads TGTGCCAGTAGTAACCGGGGGACAGAAATCAATCAGCCCCAGCATTTT. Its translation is CASSNRGTEINQPQHF. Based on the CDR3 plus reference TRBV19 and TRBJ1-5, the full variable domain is DGGITQSPKYLFRKEGQNVTLSCEQNLNHDAMYWYRQDPGQGLRLIYYSQIVNDFQKGDIAEGYSVSREKKESFPLTVTSAQKNPTAFYLCASSNRGTEINQPQHFGDGTRLSIL.

In DNA, the CDR3 is TGCGCCAGCAGCCAAGAAACCGGGACAGCCTACGAGCAGTACTTC. It is translated as CASSQETGTAYEQYF. J is TRBJ2-7 and V is TRBV4-1; 7 bases fit TRBD1. The CDR3 covers 15 residues. The germline V gene encodes CDR1 MGHRA and CDR2 YSYEKL. V trimming: 0 bases; J trimming: 2 bases; junction bases outside the gene matches: 4.

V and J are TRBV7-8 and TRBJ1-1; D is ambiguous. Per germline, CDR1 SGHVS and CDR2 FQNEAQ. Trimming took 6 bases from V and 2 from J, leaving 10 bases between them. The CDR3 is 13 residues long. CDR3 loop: CASSLEVNTEAFF. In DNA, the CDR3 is TGTGCCAGCAGTCTAGAAGTTAACACTGAAGCTTTCTTT.

The CDR3 DNA is TGTGCCAGCAGCTTAGGCCTAGCGGGAGGCCATGAGCAGTTCTTC. Translating it yields CASSLGLAGGHEQFF. The chain joins TRBV7-2 to TRBJ2-1; 11 nucleotides align to TRBD2. The CDR3 spans 15 residues. After removal of 1 base from V and 8 bases from J, the junction contained 4 bases not matched to a gene. CDR1 is SGHTA and CDR2 is FQGNSA in the germline V gene.

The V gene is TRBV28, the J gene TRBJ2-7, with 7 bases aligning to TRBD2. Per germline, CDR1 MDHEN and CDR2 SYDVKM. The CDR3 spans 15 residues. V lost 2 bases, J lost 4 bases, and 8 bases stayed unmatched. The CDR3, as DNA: TGTGCCAGCAGTTTAAGGGCGGGAGTTTTTTACGAGCAGTACTTC. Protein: CASSLRAGVFYEQYF.

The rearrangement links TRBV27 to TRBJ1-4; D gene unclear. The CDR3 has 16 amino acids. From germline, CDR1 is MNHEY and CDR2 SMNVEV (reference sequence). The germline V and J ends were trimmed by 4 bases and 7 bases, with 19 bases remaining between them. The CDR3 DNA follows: TGTGCCAGCAGTTCCCCAGGTGGCAGAAGCTCTGAAAAACTGTTTTTT. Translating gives CASSSPGGRSSEKLFF.

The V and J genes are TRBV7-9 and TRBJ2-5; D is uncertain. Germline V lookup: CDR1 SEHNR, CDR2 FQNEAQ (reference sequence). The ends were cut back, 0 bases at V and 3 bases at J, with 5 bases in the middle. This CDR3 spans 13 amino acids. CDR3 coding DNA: TGTGCCAGCAGCTTAGCCACTAAAGAGACCCAGTACTTC. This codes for CASSLATKETQYF.

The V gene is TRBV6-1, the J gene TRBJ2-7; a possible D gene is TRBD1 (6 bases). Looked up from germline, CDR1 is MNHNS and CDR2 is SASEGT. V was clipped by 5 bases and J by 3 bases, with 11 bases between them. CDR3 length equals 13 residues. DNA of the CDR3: TGTGCCAGCAGTCCGTTGACAGGCTACGAGCAGTACTTC. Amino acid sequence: CASSPLTGYEQYF.

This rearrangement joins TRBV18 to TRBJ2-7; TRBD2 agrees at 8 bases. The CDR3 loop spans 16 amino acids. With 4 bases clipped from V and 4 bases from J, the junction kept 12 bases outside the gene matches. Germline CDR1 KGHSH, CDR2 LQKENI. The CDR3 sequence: CASSLPGGDKRYEQYF. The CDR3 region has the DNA TGTGCCAGCTCACTGCCGGGGGGGGATAAGAGATACGAGCAGTACTTC.

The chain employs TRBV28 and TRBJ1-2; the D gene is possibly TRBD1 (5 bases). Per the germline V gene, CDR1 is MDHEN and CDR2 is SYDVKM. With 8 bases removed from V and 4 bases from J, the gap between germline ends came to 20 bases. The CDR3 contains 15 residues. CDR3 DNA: TGTGCCAGCTATGGGCGGATAGGGGTGGCCTATGGCTACACCTTC. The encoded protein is CASYGRIGVAYGYTF.

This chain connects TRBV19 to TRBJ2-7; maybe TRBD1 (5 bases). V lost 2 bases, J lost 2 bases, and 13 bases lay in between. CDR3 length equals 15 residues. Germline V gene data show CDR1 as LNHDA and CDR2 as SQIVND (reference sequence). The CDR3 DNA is TGTGCCAGTAGTATAATTCAGGGCAGGGCCTACGAGCAGTACTTC. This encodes CASSIIQGRAYEQYF.